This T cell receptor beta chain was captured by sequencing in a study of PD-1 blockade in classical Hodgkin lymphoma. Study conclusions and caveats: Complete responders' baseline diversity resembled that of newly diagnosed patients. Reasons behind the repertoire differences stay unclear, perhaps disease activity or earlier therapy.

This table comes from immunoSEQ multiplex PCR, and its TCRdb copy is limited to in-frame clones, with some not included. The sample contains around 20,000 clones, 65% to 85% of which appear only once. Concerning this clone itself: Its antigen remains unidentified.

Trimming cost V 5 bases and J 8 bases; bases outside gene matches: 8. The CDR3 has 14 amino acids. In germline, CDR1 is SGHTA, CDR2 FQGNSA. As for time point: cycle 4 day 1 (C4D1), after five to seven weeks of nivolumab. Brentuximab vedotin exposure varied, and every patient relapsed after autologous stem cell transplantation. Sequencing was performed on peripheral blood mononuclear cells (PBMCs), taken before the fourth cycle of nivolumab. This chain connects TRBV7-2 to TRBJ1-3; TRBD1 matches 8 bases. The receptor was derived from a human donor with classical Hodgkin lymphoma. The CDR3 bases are TGTGCCAGCAGCCCATGGACAGGGATAGACACCATATATTTT. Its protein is CASSPWTGIDTIYF.